Given below is one T cell receptor beta chain in context. The antigen remains unidentified. This sample is part of a study of cytomegalovirus exposure and HLA in healthy donors. Study-wide findings and caveats: Per published reports, the classifier diagnosed cytomegalovirus status with high specificity and sensitivity. Across donors, most TCRs were seen rarely, yet some public ones were widespread.

The repertoire was sequenced with immunoSEQ multiplex PCR; TCRdb's copy has only in-frame clones and lacks some. This table has more than 300,000 clones, just over 85% appearing once. Sequences were obtained from PBMCs. The TCR was taken from a woman aged 18-29 years in good health and CMV-seronegative.

This chain's CDR3 is CASTLAGGGNQPQHF. CDR3 bases: TGTGCCAGCACGTTAGCGGGGGGGGGCAATCAGCCCCAGCATTTT. The gene calls are TRBV28 and TRBJ1-5, with D perhaps matching TRBD1 (5 bases). The CDR3 covers 15 residues. Trimming stripped 7 bases from V and 2 bases from J, with 15 bases between. The V gene's germline CDR1 is MDHEN and CDR2 SYDVKM.